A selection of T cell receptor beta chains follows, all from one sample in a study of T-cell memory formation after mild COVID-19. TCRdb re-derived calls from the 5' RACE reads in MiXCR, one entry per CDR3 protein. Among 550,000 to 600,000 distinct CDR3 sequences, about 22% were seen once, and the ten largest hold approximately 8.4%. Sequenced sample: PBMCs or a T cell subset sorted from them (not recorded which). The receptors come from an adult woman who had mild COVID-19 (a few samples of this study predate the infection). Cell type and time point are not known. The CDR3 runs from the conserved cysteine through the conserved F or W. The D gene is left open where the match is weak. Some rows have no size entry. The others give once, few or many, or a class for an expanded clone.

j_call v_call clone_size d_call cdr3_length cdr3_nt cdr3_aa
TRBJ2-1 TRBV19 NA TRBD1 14 TGTGCCAGTAGTATGGACAGGGGTAGAAATGAGCAGTTCTTC CASSMDRGRNEQFF
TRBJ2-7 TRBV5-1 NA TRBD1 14 TGCGCCAGCAGCTTCGGACAGGGTGTACACGAGCAGTACTTC CASSFGQGVHEQYF
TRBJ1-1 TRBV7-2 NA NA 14 TGTGCCAGCAGCTTCCGGGACACCCAGATCGAAGCTTTCTTT CASSFRDTQIEAFF
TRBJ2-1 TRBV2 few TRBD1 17 TGTGCCAGCAGTGGGGTGACCGGGACAGAGGTCCCCAATGAGCAGTTCTTC CASSGVTGTEVPNEQFF
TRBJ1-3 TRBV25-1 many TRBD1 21 TGTGCCAGCAGTGATTTAAATTATGACAGGGGGCATCGGTCCTCTGGAAACACCATATATTTT CASSDLNYDRGHRSSGNTIYF
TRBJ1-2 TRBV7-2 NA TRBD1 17 TGTGCCAGCAGGCCTCCCGGGACAGGAAACGTAAACTATGGCTACACCTTC CASRPPGTGNVNYGYTF
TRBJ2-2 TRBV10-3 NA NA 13 TGTGCCATCAGTCGGACTGGGACCGGGGAGCTGTTTTTT CAISRTGTGELFF
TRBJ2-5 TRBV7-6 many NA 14 TGTGCCAGCAGCTTAGTGGGTGGAAAAGAGACCCAGTACTTC CASSLVGGKETQYF
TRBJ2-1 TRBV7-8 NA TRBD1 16 TGTGCCAGCAGCGCAGGGGGCTTGAGCTCCTACAATGAGCAGTTCTTC CASSAGGLSSYNEQFF
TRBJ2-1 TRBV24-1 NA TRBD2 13 TGTGCCACCAGTGATTCACTAGCGATTGAGCAGTTCTTC CATSDSLAIEQFF
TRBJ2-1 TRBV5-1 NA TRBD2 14 TGCGCCAGCAGCTCGGGGGGGGCTTACCTCGAGCAGTTCTTC CASSSGGAYLEQFF
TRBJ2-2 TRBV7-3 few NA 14 TGTGCCAGCAGCTTGGACAGTGACACCGGGGAGCTGTTTTTT CASSLDSDTGELFF
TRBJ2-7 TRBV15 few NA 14 TGTGCCACCAGCCCCAGAGGAGGGGTCCACGAGCAGTACTTC CATSPRGGVHEQYF
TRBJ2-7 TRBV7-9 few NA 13 TGTGCCAGCAGCAAGACAGGATCCTACGAGCAGTACTTC CASSKTGSYEQYF
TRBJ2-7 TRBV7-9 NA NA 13 TGTGCCTTGGAGGGTGGGGGCTCCTACGAGCAGTACTTC CALEGGGSYEQYF
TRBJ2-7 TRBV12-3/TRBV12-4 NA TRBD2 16 TGTGCCAGCAGTTGGGCCGGGACTAGCGGGACCTACGAGCAGTACTTC CASSWAGTSGTYEQYF
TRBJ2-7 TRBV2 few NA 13 TGTGCCAGCAGTGAAGCCGTGGATTACGAGCAGTACTTC CASSEAVDYEQYF
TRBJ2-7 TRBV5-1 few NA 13 TGCGCCAGCAGCTTGAATCCCCGGGACGAGCAGTACTTC CASSLNPRDEQYF
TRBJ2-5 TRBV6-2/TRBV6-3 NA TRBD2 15 TGTGCCAGCATTACTCCCTCGGGGGGAATAGAGACCCAGTACTTC CASITPSGGIETQYF
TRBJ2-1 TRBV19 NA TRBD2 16 TGTGCCAGTAGTATAGACTCGGGACTAGTCTACAATGAGCAGTTCTTC CASSIDSGLVYNEQFF
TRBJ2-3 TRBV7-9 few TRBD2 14 TGTGCCAGCAGCTTTAGCGGGAACACAGATACGCAGTATTTT CASSFSGNTDTQYF
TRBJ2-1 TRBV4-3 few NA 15 TGCGCCAGCAGCCAAGTGGCTAGCAGGTACAATGAGCAGTTCTTC CASSQVASRYNEQFF
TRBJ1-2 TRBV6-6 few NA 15 TGTGCCAGCAGGACTAACAGGGATAGTAACTATGGCTACACCTTC CASRTNRDSNYGYTF
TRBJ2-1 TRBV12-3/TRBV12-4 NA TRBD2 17 TGTGCCAGCAGGACCACTAGCGGGGGGCCTTGGTACAATGAGCAGTTCTTC CASRTTSGGPWYNEQFF
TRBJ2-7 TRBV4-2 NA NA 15 TGTGCCAGCAGCCAATATCGAGGGTTTTCCTACGAGCAGTACTTC CASSQYRGFSYEQYF
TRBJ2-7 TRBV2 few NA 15 TGTGCCAGCAGTACTCAATTAGGGCCCGCCTACGAGCAGTACTTC CASSTQLGPAYEQYF
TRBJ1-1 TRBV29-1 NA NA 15 TGCAGCGTTGCGTTCCCCGGTCGGGGGGCCGAAAAAGCTTTCTTT CSVAFPGRGAEKAFF
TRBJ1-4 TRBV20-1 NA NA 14 TGCAGTGCTCCAACGGGACCAAGGAGTGAAAAACTGTTTTTT CSAPTGPRSEKLFF
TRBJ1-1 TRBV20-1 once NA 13 TGCAGTGCTAGAGTCACACTGAACACTGAAGCTTTCTTT CSARVTLNTEAFF
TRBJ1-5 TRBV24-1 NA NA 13 TGTGCCACCAGGGAAACAGAGACTCAGCCCCAGCATTTT CATRETETQPQHF
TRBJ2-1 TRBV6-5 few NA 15 TGTGCCAGCAGTAGAACAGGGCCCCCCTACAATGAGCAGTTCTTC CASSRTGPPYNEQFF
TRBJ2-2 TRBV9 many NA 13 TGTGCCAGCCAGGAAGGGGTCACCGGGGAGCTGTTTTTT CASQEGVTGELFF
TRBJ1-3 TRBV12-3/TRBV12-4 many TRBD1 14 TGTGCCAGCAGTCCTAGGACAGGAGGAAACACCATATATTTT CASSPRTGGNTIYF
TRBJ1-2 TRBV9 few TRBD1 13 TGTGCCAGCAGTGGGACAGGGTCCCGCGGCTACACCTTC CASSGTGSRGYTF
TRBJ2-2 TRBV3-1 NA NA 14 TGTGCCAGCAGCCGAAAATTGAACACCGGGGAGCTGTTTTTT CASSRKLNTGELFF
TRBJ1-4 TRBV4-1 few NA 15 TGCGCCAGCAGCATTAGGACGGGGCTAAATGAAAAACTGTTTTTT CASSIRTGLNEKLFF
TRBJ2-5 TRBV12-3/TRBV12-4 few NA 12 TGTGCCAGCAGGGACCCTGGGGAGACCCAGTACTTC CASRDPGETQYF
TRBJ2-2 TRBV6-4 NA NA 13 TGTGCCAGCAGTCGACCGAGCACCGGGGAGCTGTTTTTT CASSRPSTGELFF
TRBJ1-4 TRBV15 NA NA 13 TGTGCCACCAGCAGAGACGGCCTTGGTAAACTGTTTTTT CATSRDGLGKLFF
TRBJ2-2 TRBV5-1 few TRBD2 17 TGCGCCAGCAGCCATGGCGGACTAGCGGGAGAGAGCGGGGAGCTGTTTTTT CASSHGGLAGESGELFF
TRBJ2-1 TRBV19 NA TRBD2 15 TGTGCCAGTAGTCCTCTAGCGGGGGATTACAATGAGCAGTTCTTC CASSPLAGDYNEQFF
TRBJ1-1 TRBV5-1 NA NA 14 TGCGCCAGCAGCTCAGGGAGCGAGTTTGCTGAAGCTTTCTTT CASSSGSEFAEAFF
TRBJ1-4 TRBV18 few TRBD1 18 TGTGCCAGCTCACCACCGGGACAGGGGGTCACCGGGGCAGAAAAACTGTTTTTT CASSPPGQGVTGAEKLFF
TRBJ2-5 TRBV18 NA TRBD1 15 TGTGCCAGCTCACGCACCTACAGGGGGCAAGAGACCCAGTACTTC CASSRTYRGQETQYF
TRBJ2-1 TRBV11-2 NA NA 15 TGTGCCAGCAGCTTAGTGTTAGCGAAAAGTAATGAGCAGTTCTTC CASSLVLAKSNEQFF
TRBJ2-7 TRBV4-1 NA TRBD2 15 TGCGCCAGCAGCCAAGGACTAGCGGACTCCTACGAGCAGTACTTC CASSQGLADSYEQYF
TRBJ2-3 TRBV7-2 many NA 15 TGTGCCAGCAGCCCAGCTTACATTAGCACAGATACGCAGTATTTT CASSPAYISTDTQYF
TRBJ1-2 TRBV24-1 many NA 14 TGTGCCACCAGTGATCGGGCCGTGAGAAAGGGCTACACCTTC CATSDRAVRKGYTF
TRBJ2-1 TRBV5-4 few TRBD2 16 TGTGCCAGCAGGCTAAGAGCGGGGGGCTCCTACAATGAGCAGTTCTTC CASRLRAGGSYNEQFF
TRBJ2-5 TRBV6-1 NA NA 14 TGTGCCAGCAGTGAAGCAGGGGGTATAGAGACCCAGTACTTC CASSEAGGIETQYF
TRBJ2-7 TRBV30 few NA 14 TGTGCCTGGGCCCCGGGACACTATCTCTACGAGCAGTACTTC CAWAPGHYLYEQYF
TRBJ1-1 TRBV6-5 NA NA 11 TGTGCCAGCAGCGACGGACCTGAAGCTTTCTTT CASSDGPEAFF
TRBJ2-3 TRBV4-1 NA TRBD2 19 TGCGCCAGCAGCCCCCGCGGGGGACAGCGGGGGGCCAACACAGATACGCAGTATTTT CASSPRGGQRGANTDTQYF
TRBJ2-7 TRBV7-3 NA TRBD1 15 TGTGCCAGCAGCTTATCCGGGACAGGTTCTCGAGAGCAGTACTTC CASSLSGTGSREQYF
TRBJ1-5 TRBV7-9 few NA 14 TGTGCCAGCAGCTTATCTGTAGGACTCCAGCCCCAGCATTTT CASSLSVGLQPQHF
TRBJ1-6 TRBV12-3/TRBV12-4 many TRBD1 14 TGTGCCAGCAGTTTAGCAGGGGGCAATTCACCCCTCCACTTT CASSLAGGNSPLHF
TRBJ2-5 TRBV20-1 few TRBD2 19 TGCAGTGCTAGAGATCTCCCCGGACTAGCGGGAGAGGGTGCTGAGACCCAGTACTTC CSARDLPGLAGEGAETQYF
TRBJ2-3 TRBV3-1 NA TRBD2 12 TGTGCCAGCAGCCCGGGACTAGCGTTTCAGTATTTT CASSPGLAFQYF
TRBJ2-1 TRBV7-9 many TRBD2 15 TGTGCCAGCAGCTTGAGCGGGGGCCACCACAATGAGCAGTTCTTC CASSLSGGHHNEQFF
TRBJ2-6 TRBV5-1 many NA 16 TGCGCCAGCAGCTTGTCCGTGGTCTCTGGGGCCAACGTCCTGACTTTC CASSLSVVSGANVLTF